This T cell receptor beta chain was documented in a study of blood T cells in healthy people across ages. CDR3 size: 15 residues. From germline, CDR1 is LGHDT and CDR2 YNNKEL (reference sequence). Trimming pared 2 bases from V and 4 bases from J, leaving 14 bases between. Study outcomes and limitations: Changes seen in expanded clonotypes were possibly confounded by donor CMV status left unknown.

Alongside a J-beta primer mix, a sample-barcoded 5' primer served in a second PCR lasting 7 to 11 cycles. Each CDR3 protein is one row after TCRdb ran MiXCR on the 5' RACE reads. The sample has some 940,000 distinct CDR3 sequences, almost 30% seen once. This clonotype was seen a handful of times. Its antigen is not known. Separately, the same data were catalogued under a study of T cells of mothers and their children. From that study: It was observed that no persistent microchimeric T cell clones could be detected.

The chain has TRBV3-1 and TRBJ2-5; TRBD2 might be the D (6 bases). Sequencing input: blood. This TCR came from a woman aged 40 to 49 in good health. CDR3 loop: CASSQLPGDAETQYF. The CDR3, as DNA: TGTGCCAGCAGCCAACTGCCGGGGGACGCAGAGACCCAGTACTTC.